This T cell receptor beta chain was observed in a study of sequential checkpoint blockade in melanoma. The overall study: After both sequences, patients received maintenance nivolumab. DNA from 91 pretreatment tumor samples underwent TCRβ immunosequencing. Study-level findings and limits: Tumor T-cell fraction and clonality correlated with PD-L1 and CD8+ counts.

Clones were read by immunoSEQ multiplex PCR, and TCRdb kept only the in-frame ones, dropping some. The table includes about 4,000 clones, 15% to 20% detected once. The sample holds a few counts of this clone. The antigen is unknown. Treatment of the sample: randomized to nivolumab then ipilimumab (arm A) or the reverse (arm B). The CDR3 sequence is 15 residues long. The ends were cut back, 0 bases at V and 8 bases at J, with 12 bases in the middle. Germline values: CDR1 SGDLS, CDR2 YYNGEE. The source is a human patient with melanoma. Some clones in this sample may be carry-over from other donors' samples. This specimen was tumor tissue (inferred from file names), taken from a patient given nivolumab and ipilimumab in sequence. V usage is TRBV9 and J usage is TRBJ1-6, with D maybe TRBD1 (5 bases). The CDR3: CASSVGDFGYSPLHF. As DNA, the CDR3 is TGTGCCAGCAGCGTAGGGGACTTTGGGTATTCACCCCTCCACTTT.